These 29 T cell receptor beta chains originate from one sample sequenced in a study of blood T cell repertoires in COVID-19. TCRdb's table, derived via immunoSEQ multiplex PCR, lists solely in-frame clones and lacks some. This table holds under 300,000 clones, around 87% found once. Sequenced sample: PBMCs or T cells enriched from blood (not recorded which). Receptors originate from a woman aged 35 to 49 with acute COVID-19.

The CDR3 nucleotides read TGTGCCAGCAGCTTCGCCGGTGATGAGCAGTTCTTC. Its protein product is CASSFAGDEQFF. This sequence joins TRBV11-1 and TRBJ2-1; D is uncertain. Germline values: CDR1 SGHAT, CDR2 FQDESV (reference sequence). V dropped 3 bases and J dropped 8 bases, with 8 bases sitting between them. This CDR3 comprises 12 residues.

This chain uses TRBV7-8 with TRBJ2-3; a weak D match, TRBD2 (5 bases). Trimming shortened V by 2 bases and J by 1 base, and 7 bases separated the two germline ends. The CDR3 has 14 residues. Germline CDR1 is SGHVS and CDR2 is FQNEAQ. This CDR3 is CASSLLAGTDTQYF. The CDR3 DNA is TGTGCCAGCAGCTTACTAGCAGGCACAGATACGCAGTATTTT.

This clone was picked up a small number of times. V and J are TRBV5-1 and TRBJ2-2; a possible D gene is TRBD1 (6 bases). The CDR3 length is 14 residues. CDR1 is SGHRS, CDR2 YFSETQ, per germline. V was shortened by 2 bases and J by 4 bases, with 9 bases between the two germline ends. Written as DNA, the CDR3 is TGCGCCAGCAGCTTAGGACAGTTCACCGGGGAGCTGTTTTTT. Translated, it gives CASSLGQFTGELFF.

CDR3 coding DNA: TGTGCCAGCACCCTATCTCACGGCACCGGGGAGCTGTTTTTT. It encodes CASTLSHGTGELFF. The rearrangement joins TRBV6-5 to TRBJ2-2, with unresolved D. CDR3 size: 14 residues. CDR1 is MNHEY, CDR2 SVGAGI, per germline. V lost 7 bases and J lost 4, with 13 bases in between.

This clone was seen just once. The chain recombines TRBV7-6 with TRBJ2-3; TRBD2 agrees at 14 bases. With 4 bases clipped from V and 3 bases from J, the junction kept 9 bases outside the gene matches. The CDR3 is 18 residues long. Germline V gene sequence: CDR1 SGHVS, CDR2 FNYEAQ. CDR3 bases: TGTGCCAGCAGCTCCGTCGGGACTAGCGGGAGTTTAACAGATACGCAGTATTTT. This codes for CASSSVGTSGSLTDTQYF.

This clone has at least ten counts. This sequence joins TRBV7-9 and TRBJ2-7, with 9 nucleotides matching TRBD2. Losses at the gene ends were 1 base for V and 1 base for J; bases not matched to a gene: 11. CDR1 is SEHNR and CDR2 is FQNEAQ in the germline V gene (reference sequence). This CDR3 region has 18 residues. The CDR3 bases are TGTGCCAGCAGCTTAGACCCGTGGTTAGCGGGAGAATCCTACGAGCAGTACTTC. It specifies CASSLDPWLAGESYEQYF.

The chain is built from TRBV7-3 and TRBJ2-1; tentative D call: TRBD2 (5 bases). Trimming removed 2 bases from V and 6 bases from J, with 14 bases in between. This CDR3 has 15 amino acids. The germline CDR1 and CDR2 sequences are SGHTA and FQGTGA. CDR3 sequence reads: CASSLGPSRRNEQFF. DNA of the CDR3: TGTGCCAGCAGCTTAGGGCCTAGCCGACGCAATGAGCAGTTCTTC.

The chain recombines TRBV5-1 with TRBJ2-7, with D maybe TRBD2 (5 bases). Germline V gene lookup returns CDR1 SGHRS and CDR2 YFSETQ. CDR3 size: 14 residues. Trimming removed 0 bases from V and 3 bases from J, with 10 bases in between. The CDR3 region has the DNA TGCGCCAGCAGCTTGGCCGCGACTAACTACGAGCAGTACTTC. As protein: CASSLAATNYEQYF. Combining the CDR3 with reference TRBV5-1 and TRBJ2-7 gives the whole variable domain KAGVTQTPRYLIKTRGQQVTLSCSPISGHRSVSWYQQTPGQGLQFLFEYFSETQRNKGNFPGRFSGRQFSNSRSEMNVSTLELGDSALYLCASSLAATNYEQYFGPGTRLTVT.

The chain is built from TRBV20-1 and TRBJ1-4, with 10 nucleotides matching TRBD1. CDR1 and CDR2 (germline): DFQATT, SNEGSKA (reference sequence). V was pared by 4 bases and J by 8 bases, with 7 bases of the junction left unmatched. The CDR3 runs 14 residues. Here the CDR3 DNA reads TGCAGTGCTATTGACAGGGGGCTTGGAGAAAAACTGTTTTTT. It encodes CSAIDRGLGEKLFF.

This chain links TRBV19 with TRBJ1-1; TRBD1 aligns across 9 bases. Trimming removed 3 bases from V and 1 base from J; junction bases left unmatched: 3. The V gene's germline CDR1 is LNHDA and CDR2 SQIVND (reference sequence). CDR3 size: 15 residues. For the CDR3, the DNA is TGTGCCAGTAGTATGGTGGGACAGGGGAACACTGAAGCTTTCTTT. It translates to CASSMVGQGNTEAFF.

V is TRBV5-1 and J is TRBJ2-3; possible D gene TRBD1, 5 bases. The CDR3 spans 12 residues. CDR1 is SGHRS and CDR2 is YFSETQ in the germline V gene. V lost 2 bases and J lost 5, with 6 bases in between. For the CDR3, the DNA is TGCGCCAGCAGCTTAGGGGAAGATACGCAGTATTTT. This sequence encodes CASSLGEDTQYF.

The chain combines TRBV19 with TRBJ1-5; TRBD1 is a possible D gene (5 bases). The V gene lost 2 bases and the J gene lost 3 bases, with 11 bases spanning the gap. The germline V gene encodes CDR1 LNHDA and CDR2 SQIVND (reference sequence). The CDR3 runs to 15 residues. CDR3 amino acids: CASSIPDSNNQPQHF. DNA of the CDR3: TGTGCCAGTAGTATACCCGACAGCAACAATCAGCCCCAGCATTTT.

The genes are TRBV15 and TRBJ2-1, with 8 bases that match TRBD2. Trimming removed 1 base from V and 6 bases from J; junction bases left unmatched: 5. The CDR3 contains 15 residues. Germline V gives CDR1 LNHNV, CDR2 YYDKDF (reference sequence). CDR3 protein: CATSRAAGGPNEQFF. The CDR3, as DNA: TGTGCCACCAGCAGAGCCGCGGGAGGACCCAATGAGCAGTTCTTC. Drawing the rest from reference TRBV15 and TRBJ2-1, the complete variable domain is DAMVIQNPRYQVTQFGKPVTLSCSQTLNHNVMYWYQQKSSQAPKLLFHYYDKDFNNEADTPDNFQSRRPNTSFCFLDIRSPGLGDTAMYLCATSRAAGGPNEQFFGPGTRLTVL.

V and J are TRBV29-1 and TRBJ1-2, with 7 positions matching TRBD1. This CDR3 region has 13 residues. CDR1 is SQVTM and CDR2 is ANQGSEA in the germline V gene. V lost 5 bases and J lost 4; bases outside the gene matches: 7. The CDR3 nucleotides are TGCAGCGTTTCGACAGGGAACGGCTATGGCTACACCTTC. This sequence encodes CSVSTGNGYGYTF.

The chain has TRBV9 and TRBJ2-3, with 7 bases identical to TRBD2. This CDR3 has 16 residues. The V segment lost 4 bases and the J segment 0 bases; nucleotides outside the gene matches: 8. Per germline, CDR1 SGDLS and CDR2 YYNGEE. CDR3 nucleotides: TGTGCCAGCAGCCAACTAGCGTCTTCTAGCACAGATACGCAGTATTTT. The encoded protein is CASSQLASSSTDTQYF.

The rearrangement joins TRBV2 to TRBJ2-3; 10 nucleotides align to TRBD2. Germline-derived CDR1 and CDR2 are SNHLY and FYNNEI. The CDR3 is 16 residues long. Trimming removed 3 bases from V and 3 bases from J; junction bases left unmatched: 6. The CDR3 nucleotides read TGTGCCAGCAGTGAGAGCGGGAGGGCCATGACAGATACGCAGTATTTT. The encoded protein is CASSESGRAMTDTQYF.

The chain has TRBV19 and TRBJ1-5, with 7 bases identical to TRBD1. Germline trimming cut 3 bases from V and 6 bases from J; bases unmatched to any gene: 17. The germline V gene has CDR1 LNHDA and CDR2 SQIVND (reference sequence). The CDR3 contains 18 residues. CDR3 residues: CASSIRSQFRDRGQPQHF. The CDR3, as DNA: TGTGCCAGTAGTATTCGTAGCCAATTCCGGGACAGAGGTCAGCCCCAGCATTTT.

The V call is TRBV25-1, the J call TRBJ2-1; TRBD2 is a possible D gene (5 bases). CDR1 MGHDK and CDR2 SYGVNS come from the germline V gene. The CDR3 has 16 amino acids. The V end lost 8 bases, the J end lost 0 bases, and 17 bases lay between the germline ends. The CDR3 region has the DNA TGTGCCAGCGTCCAACCCGGCGCGGGCTCCTACAATGAGCAGTTCTTC. Amino acid sequence: CASVQPGAGSYNEQFF.

This clone turned up a few times. This sequence joins TRBV15 and TRBJ1-2; possibly TRBD1 for D (6 bases). Trimming removed 0 bases from V and 8 bases from J, with 19 bases in between. CDR1 and CDR2 from the germline V gene are LNHNV and YYDKDF (reference sequence). CDR3 length equals 16 residues. DNA of the CDR3: TGTGCCACCAGCAGAGATCGACAGGCCCAGTTTGGCGGCTACACCTTC. Translation: CATSRDRQAQFGGYTF.

This rearrangement joins TRBV2 to TRBJ2-4; D is unresolved. Germline V CDR1 and CDR2: SNHLY, FYNNEI. The CDR3 is 14 amino acids. Trimming took off 10 bases at V and 2 bases at J, with 15 bases between the two ends. CDR3 sequence reads: CATSPAGPKNIQYF. The CDR3 region has the DNA TGTGCCACCAGCCCAGCAGGTCCCAAAAACATTCAGTACTTC. The full variable domain, with the rest looked up from reference TRBV2 and TRBJ2-4, is EPEVTQTPSHQVTQMGQEVILRCVPISNHLYFYWYRQILGQKVEFLVSFYNNEISEKSEIFDDQFSVERPDGSNFTLKIRSTKLEDSAMYFCATSPAGPKNIQYFGAGTRLSVL.

The chain is built from TRBV6-2 or TRBV6-3 and TRBJ2-2, with 7 bases matching TRBD1. V lost 2 bases and J lost 4; bases outside the gene matches: 10. Germline values: CDR1 MNHEY, CDR2 SVGEGT. This CDR3 contains 17 residues. The CDR3 DNA reads TGTGCCAGCAGTTACGGGCCCGACAGGGATGGCACCGGGGAGCTGTTTTTT. This encodes CASSYGPDRDGTGELFF.

The chain carries TRBV11-1 and TRBJ1-4; D is perhaps TRBD1 (6 bases). V lost 4 bases and J 0 bases, leaving 9 bases between the germline ends. Germline V lookup: CDR1 SGHAT, CDR2 FQDESV (reference sequence). The CDR3 is 15 amino acids. This CDR3 is CASSSKGATNEKLFF. The CDR3 nucleotides are TGTGCCAGCAGCTCAAAGGGGGCAACTAATGAAAAACTGTTTTTT. Together with reference TRBV11-1 and TRBJ1-4, the CDR3 gives the full variable domain: EAEVAQSPRYKITEKSQAVAFWCDPISGHATLYWYRQILGQGPELLVQFQDESVVDDSQLPKDRFSAERLKGVDSTLKIQPAELGDSAMYLCASSSKGATNEKLFFGSGTQLSVL.

This rearrangement joins TRBV7-9 to TRBJ2-7; no firm D call. The CDR3 sequence is 11 residues long. The ends were cut back, 1 base at V and 7 bases at J, with 5 bases in the middle. Germline V lookup: CDR1 SEHNR, CDR2 FQNEAQ (reference sequence). The CDR3 sequence: CASSLVQEQYF. Here the CDR3 DNA reads TGTGCCAGCAGCTTAGTTCAAGAGCAGTACTTC. The variable domain in full, completed from reference TRBV7-9 and TRBJ2-7, reads DTGVSQNPRHKITKRGQNVTFRCDPISEHNRLYWYRQTLGQGPEFLTYFQNEAQLEKSRLLSDRFSAERPKGSFSTLEIQRTEQGDSAMYLCASSLVQEQYFGPGTRLTVT.

This clone was counted once. The chain is built from TRBV6-5 and TRBJ2-7; 7 nucleotides match TRBD2. The CDR3 covers 13 residues. J lost 2 bases, V lost 11 bases, and 9 bases had no gene match. Germline V CDR1 and CDR2: MNHEY, SVGAGI. The CDR3 reads CAVRPGTTYEQYF. The CDR3, as DNA: TGTGCCGTTAGACCCGGGACTACCTACGAGCAGTACTTC.

This chain joins TRBV14 and TRBJ1-2, with D perhaps matching TRBD1 (5 bases). Between the trimmed V and J ends, which lost 4 bases and 1 base, there was a span of 10 bases. The CDR3 consists of 14 residues. CDR1 is SGHDN, CDR2 FVKESK, per germline. CDR3 sequence reads: CASSLGGFNYGYTF. CDR3 DNA: TGTGCCAGCAGCCTGGGGGGGTTTAACTATGGCTACACCTTC.

This clone was counted once. The V and J genes are TRBV15 and TRBJ2-4; no firm D call. This CDR3 has 15 amino acids. Germline values: CDR1 LNHNV, CDR2 YYDKDF (reference sequence). V was shortened by 2 bases and J by 1 base, with 9 bases between the two germline ends. As DNA, the CDR3 is TGTGCCACCAGCAGATTTCGGAGTGCCAAAAACATTCAGTACTTC. Its protein product is CATSRFRSAKNIQYF.

The rearrangement uses TRBV11-2 and TRBJ1-1, with 8 bases lining up with TRBD1. The V and J ends lost 4 bases and 10 bases, in that order; junction bases with no gene match: 11. This CDR3 comprises 14 residues. Germline CDR1 and CDR2: SGHAT and FQNNGV. Here the CDR3 DNA reads TGTGCCAGCAGCTCATCCCGGACAGGGTTGGCAGCTTTCTTT. This gives the protein CASSSSRTGLAAFF. Filled out from reference TRBV11-2 and TRBJ1-1, the complete variable domain reads EAGVAQSPRYKIIEKRQSVAFWCNPISGHATLYWYQQILGQGPKLLIQFQNNGVVDDSQLPKDRFSAERLKGVDSTLKIQPAKLEDSAVYLCASSSSRTGLAAFFGQGTRLTVV.

This clone has only one observation. The chain couples TRBV5-1 to TRBJ1-1, with D unclear. Trimming shortened V by 1 base and J by 6 bases, and 10 bases separated the two germline ends. CDR1 SGHRS and CDR2 YFSETQ come from the germline V gene. CDR3 length: 13 residues. CDR3 residues: CASSLKEDSEAFF. The DNA for the CDR3 is TGCGCCAGCAGCTTGAAGGAAGACTCTGAAGCTTTCTTT.

The chain uses TRBV11-2 and TRBJ2-1; 8 nucleotides align to TRBD2. This CDR3 comprises 13 residues. Trimming took 5 bases from V and 8 from J; bases not matched to a gene: 5. Per germline, CDR1 SGHAT and CDR2 FQNNGV. Here the CDR3 reads CASSRGGLHEQFF. The CDR3 coding sequence is TGTGCCAGCAGCCGCGGGGGGCTCCATGAGCAGTTCTTC.